Below, 9 T cell receptor beta chains from the same sample are listed, as sequenced in a study of early T cells in non-severe SARS-CoV-2 infection. Each CDR3 protein gets one entry after TCRdb re-called the 5' RACE reads with MiXCR. The sample lists tens of thousands of distinct CDR3 sequences, about 3.8% occurring once. The source material was whole blood. The origin of the receptors is an adult who was a healthcare worker with PCR-confirmed SARS-CoV-2 infection or an uninfected control (not recorded which).

This clonotype was observed a few times. V gene TRBV6-5 combines with J gene TRBJ2-1; 8 bases are shared with TRBD2. CDR3 length: 15 amino acids. Germline V gives CDR1 MNHEY, CDR2 SVGAGI. The V gene end was trimmed by 2 bases and the J gene end by 6 bases; junction bases not matched to a gene: 6. CDR3 sequence (DNA): TGTGCCAGCAGTTACGGACTAGCAAGGGGCAATGAGCAGTTCTTC. Amino acids: CASSYGLARGNEQFF.

In this sample, this clonotype turned up many times. This sequence joins TRBV2 and TRBJ1-5; TRBD1 agrees at 10 bases. The V segment lost 6 bases and the J segment 4 bases; nucleotides outside the gene matches: 6. This CDR3 comprises 15 residues. Germline V gene lookup returns CDR1 SNHLY and CDR2 FYNNEI. CDR3 bases: TGTGCCAGCAGAGCCCGGGGACAGGGGAATCAGCCCCAGCATTTT. Its translation: CASRARGQGNQPQHF.

V and J are TRBV7-2 and TRBJ2-6; 7 nucleotides align to TRBD1. V lost 6 bases to trimming and J lost 0 bases; unmatched junction nucleotides: 2. There are 15 residues in the CDR3. Germline lookup yields CDR1 SGHTA and CDR2 FQGNSA. CDR3: CASRGQSSGANVLTF. CDR3 nucleotide sequence: TGTGCCAGCAGGGGACAGAGCTCTGGGGCCAACGTCCTGACTTTC.

There are many counts of this clonotype. The chain couples TRBV7-9 to TRBJ2-3, with D possibly matching TRBD1 (8 bases). V lost 5 bases, J lost 4 bases, and 16 bases lay in between. Germline V CDR1 and CDR2: SEHNR, FQNEAQ (reference sequence). The CDR3 spans 15 residues. The CDR3 loop reads CASSQTGGEADTQYF. CDR3 bases: TGTGCCAGCAGCCAAACAGGGGGGGAGGCAGATACGCAGTATTTT.

This clonotype was seen ten or more times. The chain recombines TRBV5-1 with TRBJ2-5; 9 bases align to TRBD2. V gave up 4 bases and J gave up 4 bases; unmatched junction bases: 5. CDR1 SGHRS and CDR2 YFSETQ come from the germline V gene. CDR3 length: 14 amino acids. The CDR3 nucleotides read TGCGCCAGCAGCCAAGCGGGAGGAGGAGAGACCCAGTACTTC. This gives the protein CASSQAGGGETQYF.

The table lists this clonotype with many counts. The chain uses TRBV20-1 and TRBJ2-1; D remains unclear. V was pared by 6 bases and J by 6 bases, with 9 bases between. Per the germline V gene, CDR1 is DFQATT and CDR2 is SNEGSKA (reference sequence). The CDR3 loop spans 11 amino acids. The CDR3 here is CSARLINEQFF. The CDR3 nucleotides read TGCAGTGCAAGACTGATCAATGAGCAGTTCTTC.

The chain combines TRBV27 with TRBJ1-5, with 10 nucleotides matching TRBD1. The germline V gene encodes CDR1 MNHEY and CDR2 SMNVEV (reference sequence). The ends lost 8 bases at V and 1 base at J; junction bases unmatched: 2. The CDR3 is 14 amino acids. CDR3 nucleotide sequence: TGTGCCAGCGGGGACAGGGGCAGCAATCAGCCCCAGCATTTT. Translation: CASGDRGSNQPQHF.

This clonotype was seen repeatedly, ten times or more. V gene TRBV10-3 combines with J gene TRBJ2-1; TRBD2 matches at 12 bases. The length of the CDR3 is 15 residues. V was clipped by 6 bases and J by 9 bases; unmatched bases: 9. Germline values: CDR1 ENHRY, CDR2 SYGVKD. In nucleotides, the CDR3 is TGTGCCATCAGCGATTTGACTAGCGGGAGTAGTGAGCAGTTCTTC. This gives the protein CAISDLTSGSSEQFF.

This clonotype was seen ten or more times. The chain couples TRBV18 to TRBJ2-7; 7 bases are a match to TRBD1. The CDR3 has 14 amino acids. V shed 1 base, J shed 3 bases, and the junction held 3 bases outside the gene matches. The germline CDR1 and CDR2 sequences are KGHSH and LQKENI. CDR3: CASSPRTGNYEQYF. The CDR3 bases are TGTGCCAGCTCACCACGGACAGGAAACTACGAGCAGTACTTC. Full variable domain (missing parts from reference TRBV18 and TRBJ2-7): NAGVMQNPRHLVRRRGQEARLRCSPMKGHSHVYWYRQLPEEGLKFMVYLQKENIIDESGMPKERFSAEFPKEGPSILRIQQVVRGDSAAYFCASSPRTGNYEQYFGPGTRLTVT.